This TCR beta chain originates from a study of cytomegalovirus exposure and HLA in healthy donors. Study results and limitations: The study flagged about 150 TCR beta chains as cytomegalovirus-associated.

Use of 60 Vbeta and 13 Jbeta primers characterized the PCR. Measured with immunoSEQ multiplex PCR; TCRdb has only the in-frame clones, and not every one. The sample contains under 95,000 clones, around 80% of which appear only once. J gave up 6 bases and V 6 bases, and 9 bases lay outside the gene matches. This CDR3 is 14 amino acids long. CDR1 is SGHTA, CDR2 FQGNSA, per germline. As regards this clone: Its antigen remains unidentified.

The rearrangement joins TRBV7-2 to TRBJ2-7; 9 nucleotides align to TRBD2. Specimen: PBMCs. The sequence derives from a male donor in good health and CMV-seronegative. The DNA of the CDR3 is TGTGCCAGCAGTTCAAGCGGGGGGCGGGGCGAGCAGTACTTC. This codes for CASSSSGGRGEQYF.